This T cell receptor (beta chain) derives from a study of blood T cell repertoires in COVID-19. Study summary: Sites across the United States, Italy and Spain contributed samples from acute and convalescent COVID-19. Nucleic acid was either cDNA or gDNA, and it came from T cells, B-cell-depleted T cells, or PBMCs.

The CDR3 runs 17 residues. Trimming shortened V by 1 base and J by 0 bases, and 13 bases separated the two germline ends. Germline V gene lookup returns CDR1 SGHAT and CDR2 FQNNGV. Original handling: Estimation of nucleated cell counts relied on the amplification of reference gene primers. Profiled with immunoSEQ multiplex PCR; TCRdb holds only in-frame clones, not every one. V, J and clone size reflect that table, while D and trimming were determined from the DNA. The data contain 86,000 or so clones, roughly nine tenths of them singletons. The chain carries TRBV11-2 and TRBJ1-3; D not resolved. The receptor's source is a woman aged 50 to 60 in a cohort sampled during active COVID-19. Sequenced sample: peripheral blood. This CDR3 reads CASSLVGVLSSGNTIYF. DNA for the CDR3: TGTGCCAGCAGCTTAGTTGGTGTACTGAGCTCTGGAAACACCATATATTTT.